Reported below is one T cell receptor beta chain. This entry is derived from a study of blood T cell repertoires in COVID-19. V lost 0 bases to trimming and J lost 1 base, with 9 bases between them. The germline V gene encodes CDR1 KGHDR and CDR2 SFDVKD. The CDR3 sequence is 16 residues long. Assay: immunoSEQ multiplex PCR; the TCRdb copy retains only in-frame clones and omits some. The sample includes 45,000 to 65,000 clones, about 85% seen only once; the top ten take around 6.6%. The specimen sequenced was peripheral blood. This sequence was found in a man in his 70s with active COVID-19. The rearrangement links TRBV24-1 to TRBJ2-1; D possibly corresponds to TRBD2 (5 bases). The CDR3 region is CATSDLRRGSYNEQFF. Here the CDR3 DNA reads TGTGCCACCAGTGATTTGCGCAGAGGGTCCTACAATGAGCAGTTCTTC.